This T cell receptor (beta chain) was obtained from a study of CD8 T cells in Susac syndrome. The study, taken as a whole, reports: The study conceded that its TCR sequencing and HLA analysis involved relatively few individuals.

Details on this clonotype: Its specificity is not known.

Random hexamers served to reverse transcribe about 0.5 to 1 ug RNA. The method of amplification for TCR beta CDR3 was immunoSEQ multiplex PCR, covering 54 Vbeta and 13 Jbeta. In TCRdb, the immunoSEQ multiplex PCR reads were re-called with MiXCR into one record per CDR3 protein. The repertoire has around 280,000 distinct CDR3 sequences, roughly 85% of them found once; the top ten carry 0.11%. TCR beta from blood CD8+ and CD4+ T cells was sequenced. TEMRA cells were enriched by FACS, while CD8+ and CD4+ T cells were obtained through a negative isolation that was performed magnetically. The sample comprised CD8+ T cells from PBMCs. The receptor comes from a human donor with multiple sclerosis.

The CDR3 sequence is CASSIYGASDEQFF. The CDR3 nucleotides read TGTGCCAGTAGTATCTACGGGGCTAGCGATGAGCAGTTCTTC. V is TRBV19 and J is TRBJ2-1, with a tentative D call TRBD2 (6 bases). V lost 3 bases and J lost 8, with 14 bases in between. The V gene's germline CDR1 is LNHDA and CDR2 SQIVND (reference sequence). CDR3 length: 14 amino acids.